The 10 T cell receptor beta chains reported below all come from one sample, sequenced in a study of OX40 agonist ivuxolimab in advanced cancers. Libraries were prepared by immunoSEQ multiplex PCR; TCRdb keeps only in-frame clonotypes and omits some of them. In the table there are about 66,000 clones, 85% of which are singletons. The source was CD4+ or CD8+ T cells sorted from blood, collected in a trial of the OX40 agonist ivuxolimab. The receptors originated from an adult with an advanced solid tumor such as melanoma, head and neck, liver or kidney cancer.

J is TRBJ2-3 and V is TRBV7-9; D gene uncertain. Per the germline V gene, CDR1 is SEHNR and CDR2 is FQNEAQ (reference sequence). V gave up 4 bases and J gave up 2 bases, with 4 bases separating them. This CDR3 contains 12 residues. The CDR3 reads CASSYNTDTQYF. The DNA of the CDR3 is TGTGCCAGCAGCTACAACACAGATACGCAGTATTTT.

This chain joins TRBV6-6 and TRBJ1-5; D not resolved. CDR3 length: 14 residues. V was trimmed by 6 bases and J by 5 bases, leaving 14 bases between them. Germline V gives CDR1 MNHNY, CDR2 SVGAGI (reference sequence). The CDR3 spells CASSNRLPDQPQHF. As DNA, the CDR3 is TGTGCCAGCAGCAACCGGCTCCCGGATCAGCCCCAGCATTTT.

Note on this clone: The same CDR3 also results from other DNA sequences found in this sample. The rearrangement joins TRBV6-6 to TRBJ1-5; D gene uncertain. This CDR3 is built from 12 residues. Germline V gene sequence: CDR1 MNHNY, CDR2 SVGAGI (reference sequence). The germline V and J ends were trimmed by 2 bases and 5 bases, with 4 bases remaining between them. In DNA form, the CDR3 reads TGTGCCAGCAGTTACGGAGATCAGCCCCAGCATTTT. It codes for CASSYGDQPQHF.

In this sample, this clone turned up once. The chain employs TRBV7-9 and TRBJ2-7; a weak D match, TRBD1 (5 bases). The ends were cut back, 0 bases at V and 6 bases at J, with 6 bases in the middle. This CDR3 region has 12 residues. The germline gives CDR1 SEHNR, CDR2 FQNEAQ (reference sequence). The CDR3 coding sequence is TGTGCCAGCAGCTTAGCAAGGGGCGAGCAGTACTTC. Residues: CASSLARGEQYF.

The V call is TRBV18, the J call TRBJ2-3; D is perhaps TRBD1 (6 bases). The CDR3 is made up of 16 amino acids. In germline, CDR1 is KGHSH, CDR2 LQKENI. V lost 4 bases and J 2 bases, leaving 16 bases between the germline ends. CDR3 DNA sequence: TGTGCCAGCTCACGACCGTCGGACAGAGTCACAGATACGCAGTATTTT. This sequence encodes CASSRPSDRVTDTQYF. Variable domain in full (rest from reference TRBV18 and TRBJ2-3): NAGVMQNPRHLVRRRGQEARLRCSPMKGHSHVYWYRQLPEEGLKFMVYLQKENIIDESGMPKERFSAEFPKEGPSILRIQQVVRGDSAAYFCASSRPSDRVTDTQYFGPGTRLTVL.

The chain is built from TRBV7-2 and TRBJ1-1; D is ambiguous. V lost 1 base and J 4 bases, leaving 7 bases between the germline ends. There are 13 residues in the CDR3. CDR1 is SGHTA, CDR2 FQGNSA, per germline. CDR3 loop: CASSLGQLTEAFF. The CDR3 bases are TGTGCCAGCAGCTTAGGCCAACTCACTGAAGCTTTCTTT.

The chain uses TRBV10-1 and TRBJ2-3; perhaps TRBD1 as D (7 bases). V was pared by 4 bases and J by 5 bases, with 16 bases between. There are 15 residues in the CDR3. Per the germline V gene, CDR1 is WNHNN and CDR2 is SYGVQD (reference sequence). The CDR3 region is CASSVQGGAGDTQYF. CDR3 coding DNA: TGCGCCAGCAGTGTCCAGGGGGGCGCGGGAGATACGCAGTATTTT.

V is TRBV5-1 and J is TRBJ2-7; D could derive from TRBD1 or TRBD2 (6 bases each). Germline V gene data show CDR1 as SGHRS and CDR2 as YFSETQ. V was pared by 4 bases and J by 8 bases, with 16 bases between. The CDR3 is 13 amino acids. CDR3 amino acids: CASSLEQGGQQYF. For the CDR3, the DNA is TGCGCCAGCAGCCTAGAACAGGGAGGACAGCAGTACTTC.

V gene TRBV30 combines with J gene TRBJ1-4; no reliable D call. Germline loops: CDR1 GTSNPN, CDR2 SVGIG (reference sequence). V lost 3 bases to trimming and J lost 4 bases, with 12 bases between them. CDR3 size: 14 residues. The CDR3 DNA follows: TGTGCCTGGAGGGGAAGGTCTGGTAATGAAAAACTGTTTTTT. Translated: CAWRGRSGNEKLFF.

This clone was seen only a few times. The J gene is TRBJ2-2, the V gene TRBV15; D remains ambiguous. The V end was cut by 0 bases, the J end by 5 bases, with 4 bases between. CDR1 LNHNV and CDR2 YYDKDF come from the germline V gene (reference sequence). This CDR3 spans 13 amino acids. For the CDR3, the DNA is TGTGCCACCAGCAGAGAGCTGACCGGGGAGCTGTTTTTT. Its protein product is CATSRELTGELFF.